The clone carrying this TCR beta chain appeared a few times. Its antigen is not known. This sample was taken from a study of T-cell memory formation after mild COVID-19. Overall study: Clusters of TCRs were largely donor specific. Broader study findings: The pre-infection memory compartment contained some responding clones, suggesting cross-reactive memory joined. The main location of contracting CD4+ clones was CM and EM, and that of contracting CD8+ clones was EMRA.

Germline V CDR1 and CDR2: MNHNY, SVGAGI (reference sequence). There are 15 residues in the CDR3. V was cut by 2 bases and J by 5 bases, with 15 bases left in between. From the 5' RACE reads, TCRdb called clonotypes with MiXCR, one entry per CDR3 protein. The table has 180,000 or so distinct CDR3 sequences, approximately 10% seen once. Material for sequencing was PBMCs or a T cell subset sorted from them (not recorded which). The receptor comes from a man between 18 and 29 years old who had mild COVID-19 (a few samples of this study predate the infection). Cell type and time point are not known. J is TRBJ1-1 and V is TRBV6-6, with no clear D. CDR3 in amino acids: CASSYVLGRATEAFF. For the CDR3, the DNA is TGTGCCAGCAGTTACGTTTTGGGGAGGGCGACTGAAGCTTTCTTT.